The clone carrying this T cell receptor (beta chain) occurred a few times. The entry originates in a study of Graves' ophthalmopathy and Graves' hyperthyroidism. Thyroid ultrasound, orbital computed tomography, TRAb, serum thyroxine and clinical symptoms formed the basis of diagnosis. Fresh peripheral blood, around 10 ml, was the PBMC source. Scientists amplified the TCR beta CDR3 regions from RNA transcripts. Investigators did first-round RT-PCR with HTBI primers, then second-round multiplex PCR. TCRdb used MiXCR to reprocess the multiplex PCR reads, holding one entry per CDR3 protein. Of about 740,000 distinct CDR3 sequences listed, 40% were seen once; the top ten hold around 40%. The sample comprised peripheral blood. This sequence was found in an adult man with Graves' ophthalmopathy.

The DNA for the CDR3 is TGTGCCAGCAGTTTAGATATACGGGTAGCTTACCCTGAAGCTTTCTTT. As protein: CASSLDIRVAYPEAFF. The chain joins TRBV12-3 or TRBV12-4 to TRBJ1-1; D gene ambiguous. The CDR3 is 16 amino acids. V lost 1 base to trimming and J lost 6 bases, with 18 bases between them.